The 9 T cell receptor beta chains given below trace back to one sample, sequenced in a study of cytomegalovirus exposure and HLA in healthy donors. In the PCR, 60 Vbeta and 13 Jbeta primers were used. The table came from immunoSEQ multiplex PCR; TCRdb's copy has only in-frame clones and leaves some out. Found here are more than 150,000 clones, approximately 79% of them singletons; the top ten hold 1.5%. Sequencing input: PBMCs. The receptor set was obtained from a girl aged 5 to 17 in good health and CMV-seropositive.

Comments on this clone: The same CDR3 is also encoded by other DNA sequences in this sample. The chain uses TRBV27 and TRBJ2-7, with TRBD2 identical over 9 bases. The CDR3 extends over 16 amino acids. Losses at the gene ends were 0 bases for V and 5 bases for J; bases not matched to a gene: 8. CDR1 is MNHEY and CDR2 is SMNVEV in the germline V gene (reference sequence). The CDR3 protein is CASSLSVRGGSDEQYF. CDR3 sequence (DNA): TGTGCCAGCAGTTTATCTGTGCGGGGGGGCTCAGACGAGCAGTACTTC.

V usage is TRBV29-1 and J usage is TRBJ1-1; no clear D gene. Germline V gene lookup returns CDR1 SQVTM and CDR2 ANQGSEA. Trimming took off 5 bases at V and 4 bases at J, with 5 bases between the two ends. The CDR3 loop spans 10 amino acids. The CDR3 region has the DNA TGCAGCGTTCGGTTCACTGAAGCTTTCTTT. It yields the protein CSVRFTEAFF.

The chain joins TRBV27 to TRBJ2-7; TRBD1 might be the D (6 bases). The germline V and J ends were trimmed by 3 bases and 6 bases, with 12 bases remaining between them. Germline V gene sequence: CDR1 MNHEY, CDR2 SMNVEV (reference sequence). The CDR3 length is 13 residues. CDR3 amino acids: CASSFETGFEQYF. CDR3 nucleotides: TGTGCCAGCAGTTTCGAAACAGGGTTCGAGCAGTACTTC.

This clone was recorded a few times. V and J are TRBV7-2 and TRBJ2-7; 8 bases agree with TRBD2. V was clipped by 1 base and J by 4 bases; unmatched bases: 6. Germline V gene lookup returns CDR1 SGHTA and CDR2 FQGNSA. CDR3 length equals 15 residues. CDR3 sequence: CASSLVAGGGYEQYF. DNA for the CDR3: TGTGCCAGCAGCTTAGTGGCGGGGGGCGGTTACGAGCAGTACTTC.

This clone occurred a few times. This rearrangement joins TRBV5-1 to TRBJ2-5; 7 nucleotides align to TRBD1. V was clipped by 2 bases and J by 5 bases; unmatched bases: 6. The germline CDR1 and CDR2 sequences are SGHRS and YFSETQ. The CDR3 has 14 amino acids. CDR3 residues: CASSFTGVEETQYF. The CDR3 DNA reads TGCGCCAGCAGCTTTACAGGGGTAGAGGAGACCCAGTACTTC.

J is TRBJ2-6 and V is TRBV12-5; no clear D gene. Germline loops: CDR1 LGHNT, CDR2 FRNRAP. The CDR3 spans 16 residues. V was pared by 0 bases and J by 1 base, with 7 bases between. CDR3 protein: CASGLVLRSGANVLTF. In DNA, the CDR3 is TGTGCTAGTGGTTTGGTACTAAGGTCTGGGGCCAACGTCCTGACTTTC. The full variable domain, in which reference TRBV12-5 and TRBJ2-6 provide the parts outside the CDR3, is DARVTQTPRHKVTEMGQEVTMRCQPILGHNTVFWYRQTMMQGLELLAYFRNRAPLDDSGMPKDRFSAEMPDATLATLKIQPSEPRDSAVYFCASGLVLRSGANVLTFGAGSRLTVL.

The gene calls are TRBV7-6 and TRBJ2-3; 12 nucleotides align to TRBD2. Germline CDR1 and CDR2: SGHVS and FNYEAQ. This CDR3 is built from 19 residues. V lost 5 bases to trimming and J lost 2 bases; unmatched junction nucleotides: 14. The CDR3 bases are TGTGCCAGCAGCCTTTCCGGACTAGCGGGGCACCCTTTCACAGATACGCAGTATTTT. It encodes CASSLSGLAGHPFTDTQYF.

This clone has only one observation. CDR3 coding DNA: TGTGCCAGCAGCCAAGATCAGGGAAACACCATATATTTT. As protein: CASSQDQGNTIYF. The V gene is TRBV4-2, the J gene TRBJ1-3; the D is unclear. The length of the CDR3 is 13 residues. In germline, CDR1 is LGHNA, CDR2 YNFKEQ. V dropped 0 bases and J dropped 4 bases, with 4 bases sitting between them.

CDR3 protein: CASSAGQGSLGGYTF. CDR3 nucleotides: TGTGCCAGCTCTGCCGGACAGGGCAGCTTGGGGGGCTACACCTTC. The genes are TRBV18 and TRBJ1-2; 8 nucleotides line up with TRBD1. The CDR3 has 15 residues. The J segment lost 8 bases and the V segment lost 6 bases, leaving 14 bases of the junction unmatched. CDR1 is KGHSH, CDR2 LQKENI, per germline.